These T cell receptor beta chains were read from a single sample in a study of T cell repertoires in urothelial bladder cancer. TCRdb's copy holds only in-frame clones and misses some; the assay was immunoSEQ multiplex PCR. The table has 8,500 to 13,000 clones, around 65% seen once. The sample was tumor-infiltrating cells from bladder cancer. Receptor source: a human donor with a benign inflammatory bladder lesion. Both conserved end residues are part of each CDR3. Each record gives: clone size, J gene, V gene, D gene, CDR3 DNA, CDR3 protein. The D gene is left open where the match is weak. Size tells how often a clone was seen (once, few, many) or the class of an expanded clone, and some rows leave it out.

>NA|TRBJ1-2|TRBV2|TRBD1
TGTGCCAGCCGAAGTATTAGGACAGGGATTGATGGCTACACCTTC
CASRSIRTGIDGYTF
>NA|TRBJ1-2|TRBV6-1|NA
TGTGCCAGCAGTGACGGCAGGGGCTATGGCTACACCTTC
CASSDGRGYGYTF
>NA|TRBJ2-2|TRBV5-1|NA
TGCGCCAGCAGCTTGGGACATAACACCGGGGAGCTGTTTTTT
CASSLGHNTGELFF
>once|TRBJ2-5|TRBV2|NA
TGTGCCAGAAGAACGGGGCGAGAGACCCAGTACTTC
CARRTGRETQYF
>NA|TRBJ1-1|TRBV7-6|NA
TGTGCCAGCAGCTCCATAGGAGTTGAAACTGAAGCTTTCTTT
CASSSIGVETEAFF
>large|TRBJ1-2|TRBV6-1|TRBD1
TGTGCCAGCAGGACTCCGGGACAGCCTAACTATGGCTACACCTTC
CASRTPGQPNYGYTF
>NA|TRBJ2-7|TRBV30|NA
TGTGCCTGGGAGAGGGTCCTTGGCTCCTACGAGCAGTACTTC
CAWERVLGSYEQYF
>once|TRBJ1-3|TRBV19|NA
TGTGCCAGTACGGGGTGGACAAATGGAAACACCATATATTTT
CASTGWTNGNTIYF
>NA|TRBJ1-1|TRBV5-5|NA
TGTGCCAGCAGCAAGGGGGTCGCGAACACTGAAGCTTTCTTT
CASSKGVANTEAFF
>once|TRBJ2-7|TRBV6-5|TRBD1
TGTGCCAGCAGTTACTCAACAGGGGGCAACTCCTACGAGCAGTACTTC
CASSYSTGGNSYEQYF
>once|TRBJ2-7|TRBV2|NA
TGTGCCAGCAGTGAGTGGGGCTACTACGAGCAGTACTTC
CASSEWGYYEQYF
>few|TRBJ2-5|TRBV11-2|NA
TGTGCCAGCAGCCGGGACTCCCAAGAGACCCAGTACTTC
CASSRDSQETQYF
>NA|TRBJ2-5|TRBV7-3|NA
TGTGCCAGCAGCCCACAACAGGGACTACAAGAGACCCAGTACTTC
CASSPQQGLQETQYF
>NA|TRBJ2-3|TRBV2|TRBD1
TGTGCCAGCAGTGATAGGGGGCTAGATACGCAGTATTTT
CASSDRGLDTQYF
>NA|TRBJ1-1|TRBV5-1|NA
TGCGCCAGCAGCTTGAGCGGGGGCGGAAACACTGAAGCTTTCTTT
CASSLSGGGNTEAFF
>NA|TRBJ1-5|TRBV6-5|NA
TGTGCCAGCAGTCGAGAAATAAATCAGCCCCAGCATTTT
CASSREINQPQHF
>NA|TRBJ2-5|TRBV7-3|NA
TGTGCCAGCAGCTTCGGGGGGCAGAAAGAGACCCAGTACTTC
CASSFGGQKETQYF
>few|TRBJ2-7|TRBV5-1|TRBD2
TGCGCCAGCAGCCCGGGGACTAGCGGGGGGACTTACGAGCAGTACTTC
CASSPGTSGGTYEQYF
>NA|TRBJ1-1|TRBV5-8|NA
TGTGCCAGCAGCTTCTTAGGCACTGAAGCTTTCTTT
CASSFLGTEAFF
>NA|TRBJ1-2|TRBV18|NA
TGTGCCAGCTCACCATTGGGACAAACGAACTATGGCTACACCTTC
CASSPLGQTNYGYTF
>NA|TRBJ1-1|TRBV10-3|NA
TGTGCCATCAGTCCCAACCCCCAGCTCAACACTGAAGCTTTCTTT
CAISPNPQLNTEAFF
>once|TRBJ1-2|TRBV7-8|TRBD1
TGTGCCAGCAGCGATACCGGGACAGGGGTCTATGGCTACACCTTC
CASSDTGTGVYGYTF
>NA|TRBJ2-7|TRBV4-1|TRBD2
TGCGCCAGCAGCCCCTATAGCGGGGGGGCCTACGAGCAGTACTTC
CASSPYSGGAYEQYF
>NA|TRBJ1-2|TRBV19|NA
TGTGCCAGTAGTATCAAGTCAGGGACCCTATATGGCTACACCTTC
CASSIKSGTLYGYTF
>NA|TRBJ1-6|TRBV6-6|NA
TGTGCCAGCAGACAGGGAAATTCACCCCTCCACTTT
CASRQGNSPLHF
>NA|TRBJ2-2|TRBV2|NA
TGTGCCAGCAGTGACGACGGCGGCGTGAACACCGGGGAGCTGTTTTTT
CASSDDGGVNTGELFF
>NA|TRBJ2-2|TRBV30|NA
TGTGCCTGGAGTGTAGGGCTGAGGCCCACCGGGGAGCTGTTTTTT
CAWSVGLRPTGELFF
>NA|TRBJ2-1|TRBV5-4|NA
TGTGCCAGCAGCTTGACGGGGAGGAGCTCCTACAATGAGCAGTTCTTC
CASSLTGRSSYNEQFF
>NA|TRBJ2-1|TRBV30|NA
TGTGCCTGGAGTAGGGGCTCCTACAATGAGCAGTTCTTC
CAWSRGSYNEQFF
>NA|TRBJ1-5|TRBV28|NA
TGTGCCAGCAGCTTCATGGGGAATTCTAATCAGCCCCAGCATTTT
CASSFMGNSNQPQHF
>NA|TRBJ1-2|TRBV30|NA
TGTGCCTGGAGTGTTCGGCAATGGATGTACGGTGACTATGGCTACACCTTC
CAWSVRQWMYGDYGYTF
>NA|TRBJ2-1|TRBV25-1|TRBD2
TGTGCCAGCAATTCCCTCCAGCTAGCGGGGAAGGGTGAGCAGTTCTTC
CASNSLQLAGKGEQFF
>medium-sized|TRBJ1-5|TRBV2|TRBD1
TGTGCCAGCAGTGATCGGACAGGGGGCAATCAGCCCCAGCATTTT
CASSDRTGGNQPQHF
>few|TRBJ1-1|TRBV4-2|TRBD1
TGTGCCAGCAGCCACGGACAGGGCGGAGGGACTGAAGCTTTCTTT
CASSHGQGGGTEAFF
>NA|TRBJ2-7|TRBV5-6|TRBD1
TGTGCCAGCAGCTTCGGACAGGGTCTGCACGAGCAGTACTTC
CASSFGQGLHEQYF
>NA|TRBJ1-4|TRBV19|NA
TGTGCCAGTAGTATTCCCTCAACTAATGAAAAACTGTTTTTT
CASSIPSTNEKLFF
>NA|TRBJ2-3|TRBV7-3|NA
TGTGCCAGCAGCTTATTTGGAGATACGCAGTATTTT
CASSLFGDTQYF
>NA|TRBJ2-2|TRBV7-3|TRBD1
TGTGCCAGCAGCCGGACAGGGGGCGTGGGCGGGGAGCTGTTTTTT
CASSRTGGVGGELFF
>medium-sized|TRBJ1-2|TRBV13|NA
TGTGCCAGCAGCTTAGATGGCCCTTGGCAGGGCTACACCTTC
CASSLDGPWQGYTF
>NA|TRBJ2-3|TRBV4-1|NA
TGCGCCAGCAGCGCCGGCGGAACAGATACGCAGTATTTT
CASSAGGTDTQYF
>few|TRBJ1-2|TRBV5-4|NA
TGTGCCAGCAGCTTCCCGGAAGGTTATGGCTACACCTTC
CASSFPEGYGYTF
>NA|TRBJ1-1|TRBV7-3|NA
TGTGCCAGCAGCTTACTGGGGCTGAACACTGAAGCTTTCTTT
CASSLLGLNTEAFF
>NA|TRBJ2-5|TRBV9|TRBD1
TGTGCCAGCAGCGTCGGGACAGAACTACCACAAGAGACCCAGTACTTC
CASSVGTELPQETQYF
>NA|TRBJ2-5|TRBV7-9|TRBD2
TGTGCCAGCAGTCCACTAGCGGAGACCCAGTACTTC
CASSPLAETQYF
>NA|TRBJ2-7|TRBV27|NA
TGTGCCAGCAGTTTAACCCAGCGCTACTCCTACGAGCAGTACTTC
CASSLTQRYSYEQYF
>NA|TRBJ2-7|TRBV11-2|NA
TGTGCCAGCAGCTTCAGCACAGGCTACGAGCAGTACTTC
CASSFSTGYEQYF
>few|TRBJ1-4|TRBV7-9|NA
TGTGCCAGCAGCTTACAAGGATGGGAAAAACTGTTTTTT
CASSLQGWEKLFF
>NA|TRBJ2-5|TRBV5-4|NA
TGTGCCAGCAGCTTGTCAGCAGGAGAGACCCAGTACTTC
CASSLSAGETQYF